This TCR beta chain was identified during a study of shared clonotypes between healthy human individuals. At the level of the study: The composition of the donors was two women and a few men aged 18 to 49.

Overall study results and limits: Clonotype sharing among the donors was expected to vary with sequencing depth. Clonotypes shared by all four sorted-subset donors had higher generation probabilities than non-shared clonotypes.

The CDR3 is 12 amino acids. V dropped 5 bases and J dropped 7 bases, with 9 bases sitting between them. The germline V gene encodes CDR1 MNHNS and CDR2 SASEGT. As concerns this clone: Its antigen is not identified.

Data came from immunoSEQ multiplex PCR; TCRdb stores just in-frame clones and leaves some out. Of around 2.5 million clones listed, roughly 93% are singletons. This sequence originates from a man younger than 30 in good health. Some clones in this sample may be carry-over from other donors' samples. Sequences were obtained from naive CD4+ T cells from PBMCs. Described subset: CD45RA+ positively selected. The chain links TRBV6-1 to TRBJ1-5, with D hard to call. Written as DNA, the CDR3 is TGTGCCAGCAGTATTAATACGCAGCCCCAGCATTTT. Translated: CASSINTQPQHF.